Following are 10 T cell receptor beta chains from one sample sequenced in a study of human T cells and chemical hapten exposure. Documented time point: patch test 1, 2 weeks after DPC sensitization. Documented treatment: therapeutic diphenylcyclopropenone sensitization with weekly scalp DPC. TCRdb recomputed calls from the RACE reads with MiXCR, one row per CDR3 protein. The repertoire holds approximately 400,000 distinct CDR3 sequences, roughly 4.8% seen once, with roughly 2.4% in the top ten. The sample in question was whole blood, obtained in connection with sensitization to the hapten diphenylcyclopropenone (DPC). Source of these receptors: a woman aged 45 to 65 with alopecia areata. Some clones in this sample may be carry-over from other donors' samples.

This clonotype has a count of ten or more. The chain recombines TRBV27 with TRBJ1-2, with 7 positions matching TRBD1. The CDR3 has 13 residues. V lost 11 bases and J lost 4; bases outside the gene matches: 10. CDR1 is MNHEY and CDR2 is SMNVEV in the germline V gene (reference sequence). The DNA of the CDR3 is TGTGCCCCCGGGACAGTTGGTTTCTATGGCTACACCTTC. Protein product: CAPGTVGFYGYTF.

This clonotype was seen many times. The chain couples TRBV12-3 or TRBV12-4 to TRBJ1-1; no definite D call. Deletions cut 2 bases from V and 7 bases from J, with 8 bases between. This CDR3 comprises 12 residues. CDR3 residues: CASSLWVVEAFF. The DNA for the CDR3 is TGTGCCAGCAGTTTATGGGTTGTTGAAGCTTTCTTT.

This clonotype was detected only a few times. This chain connects TRBV20-1 to TRBJ2-7; 8 positions match TRBD1. Germline CDR1 and CDR2: DFQATT and SNEGSKA (reference sequence). This CDR3 region has 16 residues. The junction had 12 bases not matched to a gene; V was cut back by 5 bases and J by 0 bases. This CDR3 reads CSAVFPGGTSSYEQYF. The CDR3 bases are TGCAGTGCTGTTTTTCCAGGGGGCACCAGCTCCTACGAGCAGTACTTC.

This clonotype was seen at least ten times. CDR3: CASSNDRGSPLHF. The CDR3 region has the DNA TGTGCCAGCAGTAACGACAGGGGATCACCCCTCCACTTT. This chain joins TRBV6-2 or TRBV6-3 and TRBJ1-6; 8 bases match TRBD1. The CDR3 spans 13 residues. The trim removed 5 bases at V and 10 bases at J, leaving 4 bases unmatched. Germline values: CDR1 MNHEY, CDR2 SVGEGT.

This clonotype has at least ten counts. V is TRBV6-2 or TRBV6-3 and J is TRBJ1-5; TRBD1 matches 8 bases. The CDR3 covers 16 residues. Germline V gene sequence: CDR1 MNHEY, CDR2 SVGEGT. Trimming took 4 bases from V and 4 from J; bases not matched to a gene: 9. In DNA, the CDR3 is TGTGCCAGCAGTTTATCCCGGACAGGGCATAATCAGCCCCAGCATTTT. Residues: CASSLSRTGHNQPQHF.

Ten or more counts support this clonotype. J is TRBJ2-7 and V is TRBV5-4, with a possible D match to TRBD1 (7 bases). This CDR3 has 13 residues. Germline CDR1 reads SGHNT; CDR2 reads YYREEE (reference sequence). With 1 base removed from V and 6 bases from J, the gap between germline ends came to 11 bases. CDR3 DNA sequence: TGTGCCAGCAGCTTGCGACAGGGAGGCGAGCAGTACTTC. Translation: CASSLRQGGEQYF.

This clonotype was seen only a few times. The V gene is TRBV4-1, the J gene TRBJ1-4; 7 nucleotides align to TRBD1. Trimming cost V 6 bases and J 6 bases; bases outside gene matches: 13. The CDR3 runs to 16 residues. Germline-derived CDR1 and CDR2 are MGHRA and YSYEKL. CDR3 in DNA: TGCGCCAGCAGGAAAGGGACGACAGGGAGCCATGAAAAACTGTTTTTT. Amino acid sequence: CASRKGTTGSHEKLFF.

This clonotype was found a few times. The chain recombines TRBV28 with TRBJ2-1; 8 bases map to TRBD1. CDR1 is MDHEN and CDR2 is SYDVKM in the germline V gene. Losses at the gene ends were 2 bases for V and 14 bases for J; bases not matched to a gene: 8. This CDR3 spans 13 amino acids. CDR3 nucleotide sequence: TGTGCCAGCAGTTTAGTGCCGGACAGGGAGGAGTTCTTC. The encoded protein is CASSLVPDREEFF.

This clonotype came up many times. The chain combines TRBV5-6 with TRBJ2-4, with D possibly matching TRBD2 (5 bases). Germline assignment: CDR1 SGHDT and CDR2 YYEEEE. The length of the CDR3 is 14 residues. V dropped 4 bases and J dropped 6 bases, with 14 bases sitting between them. CDR3 nucleotide sequence: TGTGCCAGCAGCGCGGGCCCAAACGTAAACATTCAGTACTTC. This gives the protein CASSAGPNVNIQYF. The whole variable domain, remainder taken from reference TRBV5-6 and TRBJ2-4, is DAGVTQSPTHLIKTRGQQVTLRCSPKSGHDTVSWYQQALGQGPQFIFQYYEEEERQRGNFPDRFSGHQFPNYSSELNVNALLLGDSALYLCASSAGPNVNIQYFGAGTRLSVL.

V gene TRBV20-1 combines with J gene TRBJ1-5; tentatively, D is TRBD1 (5 bases). Germline CDR1 is DFQATT and CDR2 is SNEGSKA (reference sequence). The length of the CDR3 is 14 residues. Trimming shortened V by 2 bases and J by 0 bases, and 8 bases separated the two germline ends. The CDR3, as DNA: TGCAGTGCTAGAAGGGACGTTAGCAATCAGCCCCAGCATTTT. As protein: CSARRDVSNQPQHF.